This is a list of T cell receptor beta chains from one sample in a study of cytomegalovirus exposure and HLA in healthy donors. The protocol was immunoSEQ multiplex PCR, while the TCRdb copy is restricted to in-frame clones and leaves out a portion. The table has 150,000 to 200,000 clones, approximately 86% seen once. The sample consisted of PBMCs. Receptors were obtained from a woman younger than 30 in good health and CMV-seronegative. The CDR3 runs from the conserved cysteine through the conserved F or W. The D gene is left open where the match is weak. Some rows have no size entry. The others give once, few or many, or a class for an expanded clone.

clone_size	v_call	d_call	j_call	cdr3_nt	cdr3_aa
-	TRBV5-1	TRBD1	TRBJ1-1	TGCGCCAGCAGCTTGGGACCGGACAGGATTTCGAACACTGAAGCTTTCTTT	CASSLGPDRISNTEAFF
-	TRBV7-2	-	TRBJ2-5	TGTGCCAGCAGCTTCGGCCAGGGGAGAGAGACCCAGTACTTC	CASSFGQGRETQYF
-	TRBV9	TRBD2	TRBJ2-1	TGTGCCAGCAGCGTAGACAGCGGGAGGGCGTCAGGGGAGCAGTTCTTC	CASSVDSGRASGEQFF
-	TRBV30	-	TRBJ2-1	TGTGCCTGGAGTGTACTCGGGAATGAGCAGTTCTTC	CAWSVLGNEQFF
once	TRBV6-1	-	TRBJ2-7	TGTGCCAGCGATGACTTCTCCTACGAGCAGTACTTC	CASDDFSYEQYF
once	TRBV6-6	-	TRBJ2-2	TGTGCCAGCATAAGGCGGGAGAACACCGGGGAGCTGTTTTTT	CASIRRENTGELFF
-	TRBV7-6	TRBD2	TRBJ2-7	TGTGCCAGCAGCTTAGAGGCTAGCGGGAGTTCCGAGCAGTACTTC	CASSLEASGSSEQYF
-	TRBV4-2	-	TRBJ2-6	TGTGCCAGCAGCCAAGATAACCAGGGATGGTCCGGGGCCAACGTCCTGACTTTC	CASSQDNQGWSGANVLTF
-	TRBV4-3	-	TRBJ2-7	TGCGCCAGCAGCCAAGATCTGAGTCGCTACGAGCAGTACTTC	CASSQDLSRYEQYF
-	TRBV23-1	-	TRBJ2-3	TGCGCCAGCAGTCAATCTTGCGGTCATACGTCCCCTAGCACAGATACGCAGTATTTT	CASSQSCGHTSPSTDTQYF
-	TRBV5-1	TRBD2	TRBJ2-5	TGCGCCAGCAGCTTGGAAGGGTCCCTAGCGGGGGGGCCTAGGGAGACCCAGTACTTC	CASSLEGSLAGGPRETQYF
-	TRBV10-3	TRBD2	TRBJ2-3	TGTGCCATCACTAGCGGTAGCACAGATACGCAGTATTTT	CAITSGSTDTQYF
-	TRBV29-1	-	TRBJ1-1	TGCAGCGTTGTTCGAAGCCTTATGAACACTGAAGCTTTCTTT	CSVVRSLMNTEAFF
-	TRBV28	TRBD2	TRBJ2-7	TGTGCCAGCAGTCCTCGACTAGCGGTAGCCTACGAGCAGTACTTC	CASSPRLAVAYEQYF
-	TRBV2	-	TRBJ2-3	TGTGCCAGCAGTGAAGGGACTACAGCGCAGTATTTT	CASSEGTTAQYF
-	TRBV5-6	-	TRBJ1-2	TGTGCCAGCAGCCGGGCGGGGAGAAACTATGGCTACACCTTC	CASSRAGRNYGYTF
-	TRBV5-1	-	TRBJ2-3	TGCGCCAGCAGCTTGGAGCGGATCAGAGCCGATACGCAGTATTTT	CASSLERIRADTQYF
-	TRBV11-2	-	TRBJ2-7	TGTGCCAGCAGCTTACCCCAAGCGGTTAGCTCCTACGAGCAGTACTTC	CASSLPQAVSSYEQYF
-	TRBV5-1	TRBD2	TRBJ2-1	TGCGCCAGCAGCTTTGCCCCGGCGGGAGGGTCCAATGAGCAGTTCTTC	CASSFAPAGGSNEQFF
-	TRBV2	TRBD1	TRBJ1-4	TGTGCCAGCAGTGGTAACAGGGGTGAAAAACTGTTTTTT	CASSGNRGEKLFF
once	TRBV6-5	TRBD1	TRBJ1-3	TGTGCCAGCAGCCGACAGGGTCTAGGAGGAAACACCATATATTTT	CASSRQGLGGNTIYF
-	TRBV9	TRBD1	TRBJ1-3	TGTGCCAGCAGCGTAGGGGCAGGGGGCTCTGGAAACACCATATATTTT	CASSVGAGGSGNTIYF
-	TRBV5-5	-	TRBJ1-3	TGTGCCAGCAGCTTGGTTGGAGGGGTCAGCTCTGGAAACACCATATATTTT	CASSLVGGVSSGNTIYF
few	TRBV19	TRBD1	TRBJ2-6	TGTGCCAGTAGAGGATTCCGGGACAGGGAGACCAACGTCCTGACTTTC	CASRGFRDRETNVLTF
-	TRBV9	-	TRBJ1-1	TGTGCCAGCAGCGTAGTAGAGGCTCTGAACACTGAAGCTTTCTTT	CASSVVEALNTEAFF
-	TRBV19	-	TRBJ2-7	TGTGCCAGTAGTATGGGGAGAGTTTACGAGCAGTACTTC	CASSMGRVYEQYF
-	TRBV5-6	TRBD1	TRBJ2-7	TGTGCCAGCAGCTTAGGGACAGGAGGCTACGAGCAGTACTTC	CASSLGTGGYEQYF
-	TRBV11-3	-	TRBJ1-6	TGTGCCAGCAGCCTAGGGACAAGCAATTCACCCCTCCACTTT	CASSLGTSNSPLHF
-	TRBV6-4	-	TRBJ1-2	TGTGCCAGCAGTGACTCGCCTAGCTATGGCTACACCTTC	CASSDSPSYGYTF
-	TRBV15	TRBD2	TRBJ2-5	TGTGCCACCAGCAGAGCCCCGGGACTAGCGGGAGGTGGAGAGACCCAGTACTTC	CATSRAPGLAGGGETQYF
-	TRBV11-2	TRBD1	TRBJ2-2	TGTGCCAGCAGCTGGACCCTTAGGGGGCGAGGCACCGGGGAGCTGTTTTTT	CASSWTLRGRGTGELFF
-	TRBV30	TRBD1	TRBJ2-7	TGTGCCTGGAGAGGGCAGGGGGAGTACGAGCAGTACTTC	CAWRGQGEYEQYF
-	TRBV27	TRBD1	TRBJ2-7	TGTGCCAGCAGCCACTCAGGGGGCCAACCCGAGCAGTACTTC	CASSHSGGQPEQYF
-	TRBV5-4	-	TRBJ2-7	TGTGCCAGCAACCAACGCGGACAGCTCTACGAGCAGTACTTC	CASNQRGQLYEQYF
-	TRBV7-9	-	TRBJ2-5	TGTGCCAGCAGCACCAACAGGGTCCAAGAGACCCAGTACTTC	CASSTNRVQETQYF
-	TRBV4-3	TRBD1	TRBJ1-4	TGCGCCAGCAGCAAAGACACGCCAGGGACAGGGGGGGAAAAACTGTTTTTT	CASSKDTPGTGGEKLFF
-	TRBV11-2	TRBD2	TRBJ2-7	TGTGCCAGCAGCTTAGATGGGGCGGGAGGGGGAGCATACGAGCAGTACTTC	CASSLDGAGGGAYEQYF
-	TRBV19	-	TRBJ1-2	TGTGCCAGTAGTATGCGGGGCCAAGGGGACTATGGCTACACCTTC	CASSMRGQGDYGYTF
-	TRBV5-6	-	TRBJ2-7	TGTGCCAGCAGCGTAAACTACGAGCAGTACTTC	CASSVNYEQYF
few	TRBV19	TRBD1	TRBJ1-6	TGTGCCAGTAGGCGGACAGGGACATTGGGATCACCCCTCCACTTT	CASRRTGTLGSPLHF
-	TRBV15	-	TRBJ1-1	TGTGCCACCAGCAGACAGAAAACCTTAATGAACACTGAAGCTTTCTTT	CATSRQKTLMNTEAFF
-	TRBV5-1	TRBD1	TRBJ1-2	TGCGCCAGCAGCTTGGCCGTAGGGGGCCTTTATGGCTACACCTTC	CASSLAVGGLYGYTF
-	TRBV9	-	TRBJ1-1	TGTGCCAGCAGCGTAGGGTCGGGCACTGAAGCTTTCTTT	CASSVGSGTEAFF
-	TRBV2	-	TRBJ1-6	TGTGCCAGCAGTGCTGCGAATTCACCCCTCCACTTT	CASSAANSPLHF
-	TRBV5-1	TRBD1	TRBJ2-2	TGCGCCAGCTGTGACAGGGCTGGCACCGGGGAGCTGTTTTTT	CASCDRAGTGELFF
-	TRBV10-2	TRBD2	TRBJ2-7	TGCGCCAGCAGTGCAACTAGCGGGTACGAGCAGTACTTC	CASSATSGYEQYF
-	TRBV11-2	TRBD1	TRBJ1-2	TGTGCCAGCAGCGCCCGAACAGGGGATGGCTACACCTTC	CASSARTGDGYTF
few	TRBV7-8	TRBD2	TRBJ2-5	TGTGCCAGCAGCTTGGGAGGCGGGGGGGGCCGAGAGACCCAGTACTTC	CASSLGGGGGRETQYF
once	TRBV5-6	TRBD2	TRBJ2-7	TGTGCCAGCAGCTTTGGCGGGGGTTCCTACGAGCAGTACTTC	CASSFGGGSYEQYF
-	TRBV6-5	-	TRBJ2-7	TGTGCCAGCAGTCCCCGCTTTGGCCACCTCCACGAGCAGTACTTC	CASSPRFGHLHEQYF
-	TRBV19	-	TRBJ2-3	TGTGCCAGTAGTCTCCCGGGCACAGATACGCAGTATTTT	CASSLPGTDTQYF
-	TRBV7-2	TRBD2	TRBJ2-5	TGTGCCAGCAGCTTAGCAGCGGGGGGGCCCAGGGAGACCCAGTACTTC	CASSLAAGGPRETQYF
-	TRBV7-2	-	TRBJ1-2	TGTGCCAGCAGCTTAGAGGCAGGGAGGTGTGGCTACACCTTC	CASSLEAGRCGYTF
-	TRBV30	TRBD2	TRBJ2-7	TGTGCCTGTAGAAAAATGGTACTAGCGGGATCCTACGAGCAGTACTTC	CACRKMVLAGSYEQYF
-	TRBV2	TRBD1	TRBJ1-2	TGTGCCAGCAGTTCCGGGACAGGGGTTAACTATGGCTACACCTTC	CASSSGTGVNYGYTF
once	TRBV28	-	TRBJ2-3	TGTGCCAGCAGCTTTGAGGGGGTTTCCACAGATACGCAGTATTTT	CASSFEGVSTDTQYF
-	TRBV2	-	TRBJ1-4	TGTGCCAGCAGTGAATGGGGGGGAGGCGAAAAACTGTTTTTT	CASSEWGGGEKLFF
many	TRBV4-1	TRBD2	TRBJ2-3	TGCGCCAGCAGCCGCGATAGCGGGAGAGGTGATACGCAGTATTTT	CASSRDSGRGDTQYF